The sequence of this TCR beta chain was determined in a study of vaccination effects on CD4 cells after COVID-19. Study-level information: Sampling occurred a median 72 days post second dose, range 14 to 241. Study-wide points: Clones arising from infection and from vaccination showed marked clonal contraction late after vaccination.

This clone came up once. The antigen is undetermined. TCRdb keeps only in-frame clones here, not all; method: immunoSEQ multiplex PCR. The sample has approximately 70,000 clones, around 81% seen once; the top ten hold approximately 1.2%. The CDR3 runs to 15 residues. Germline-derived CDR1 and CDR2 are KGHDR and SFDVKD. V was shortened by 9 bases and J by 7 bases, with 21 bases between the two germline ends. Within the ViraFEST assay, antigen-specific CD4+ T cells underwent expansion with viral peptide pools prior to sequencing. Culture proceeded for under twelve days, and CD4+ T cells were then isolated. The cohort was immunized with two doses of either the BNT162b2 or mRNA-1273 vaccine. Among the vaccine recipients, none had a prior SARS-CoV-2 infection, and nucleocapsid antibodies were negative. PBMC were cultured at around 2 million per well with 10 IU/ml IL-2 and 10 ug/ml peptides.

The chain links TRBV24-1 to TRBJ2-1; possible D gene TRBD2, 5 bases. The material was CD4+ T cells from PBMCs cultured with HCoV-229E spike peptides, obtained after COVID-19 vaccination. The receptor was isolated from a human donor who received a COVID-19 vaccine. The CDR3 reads CATRDRGKGVNEQFF. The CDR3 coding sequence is TGTGCCACCCGAGACCGGGGTAAAGGTGTTAATGAGCAGTTCTTC.